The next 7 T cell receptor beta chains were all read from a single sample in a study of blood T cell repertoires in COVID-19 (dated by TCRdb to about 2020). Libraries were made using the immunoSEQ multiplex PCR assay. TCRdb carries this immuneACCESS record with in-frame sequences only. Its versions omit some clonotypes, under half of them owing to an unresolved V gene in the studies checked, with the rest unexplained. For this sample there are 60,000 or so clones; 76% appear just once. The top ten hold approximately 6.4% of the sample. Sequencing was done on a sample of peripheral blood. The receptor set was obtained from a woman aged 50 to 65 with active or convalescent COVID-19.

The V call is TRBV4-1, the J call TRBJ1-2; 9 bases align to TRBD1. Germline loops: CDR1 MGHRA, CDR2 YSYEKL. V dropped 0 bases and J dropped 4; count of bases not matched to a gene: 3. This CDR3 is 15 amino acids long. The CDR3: CASSQEGTGTYGYTF. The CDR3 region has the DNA TGCGCCAGCAGCCAAGAGGGGACAGGGACCTATGGCTACACCTTC.

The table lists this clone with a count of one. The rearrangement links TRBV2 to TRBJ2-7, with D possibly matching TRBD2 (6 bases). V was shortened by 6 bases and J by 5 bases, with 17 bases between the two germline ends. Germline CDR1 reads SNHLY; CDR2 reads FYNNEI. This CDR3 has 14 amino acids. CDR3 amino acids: CASRPGRGGDEQYF. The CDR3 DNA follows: TGTGCCAGCAGACCCGGACGGGGAGGCGACGAGCAGTACTTC. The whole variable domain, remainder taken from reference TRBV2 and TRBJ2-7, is EPEVTQTPSHQVTQMGQEVILRCVPISNHLYFYWYRQILGQKVEFLVSFYNNEISEKSEIFDDQFSVERPDGSNFTLKIRSTKLEDSAMYFCASRPGRGGDEQYFGPGTRLTVT.

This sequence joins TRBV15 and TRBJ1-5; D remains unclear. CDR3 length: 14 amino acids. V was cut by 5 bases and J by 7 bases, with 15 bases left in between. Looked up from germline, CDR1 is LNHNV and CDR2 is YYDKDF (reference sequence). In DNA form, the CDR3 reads TGTGCCACCAGCGGTCCGGGGTCGCGGCAGCCCCAGCATTTT. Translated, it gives CATSGPGSRQPQHF.

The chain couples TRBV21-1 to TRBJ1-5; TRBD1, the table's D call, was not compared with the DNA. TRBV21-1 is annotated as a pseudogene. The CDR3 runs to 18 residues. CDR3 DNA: TGTGCCAGCAGCAAAGAGAGGACAGGGAGGAATCGCAATCAGCCCCAGCATTTT. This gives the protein CASSKERTGRNRNQPQHF.

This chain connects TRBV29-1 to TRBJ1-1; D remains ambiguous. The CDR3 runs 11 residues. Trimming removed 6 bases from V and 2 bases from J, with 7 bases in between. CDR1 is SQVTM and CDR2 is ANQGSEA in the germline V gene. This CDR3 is CSVIRNTEAFF. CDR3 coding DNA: TGCAGCGTCATTAGAAACACTGAAGCTTTCTTT.

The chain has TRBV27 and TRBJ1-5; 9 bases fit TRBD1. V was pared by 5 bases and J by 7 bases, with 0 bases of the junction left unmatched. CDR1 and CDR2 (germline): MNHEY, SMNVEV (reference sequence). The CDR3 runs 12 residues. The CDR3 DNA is TGTGCCAGCAGTACAGGGGGCCAGCCCCAGCATTTT. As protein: CASSTGGQPQHF.

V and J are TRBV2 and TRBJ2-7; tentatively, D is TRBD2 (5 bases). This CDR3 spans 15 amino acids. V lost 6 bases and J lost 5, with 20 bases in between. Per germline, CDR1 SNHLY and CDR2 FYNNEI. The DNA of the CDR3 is TGTGCCAGCAGGAGACCAGCGGTAACAGACAACGAGCAGTACTTC. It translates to CASRRPAVTDNEQYF. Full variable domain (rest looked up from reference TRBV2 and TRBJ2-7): EPEVTQTPSHQVTQMGQEVILRCVPISNHLYFYWYRQILGQKVEFLVSFYNNEISEKSEIFDDQFSVERPDGSNFTLKIRSTKLEDSAMYFCASRRPAVTDNEQYFGPGTRLTVT.